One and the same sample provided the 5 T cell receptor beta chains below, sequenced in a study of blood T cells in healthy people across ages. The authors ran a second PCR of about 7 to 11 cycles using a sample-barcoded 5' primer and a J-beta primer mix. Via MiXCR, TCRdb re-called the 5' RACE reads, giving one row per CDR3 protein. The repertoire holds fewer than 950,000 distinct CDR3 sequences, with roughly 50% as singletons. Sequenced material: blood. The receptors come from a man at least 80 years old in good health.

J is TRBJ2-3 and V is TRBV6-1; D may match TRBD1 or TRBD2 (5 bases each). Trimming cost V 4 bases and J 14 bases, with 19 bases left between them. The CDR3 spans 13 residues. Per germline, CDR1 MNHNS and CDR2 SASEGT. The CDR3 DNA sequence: TGTGCCAGCAGTGGGGACCTTCACAGATACGCGTATTTT. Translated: CASSGDLHRYAYF.

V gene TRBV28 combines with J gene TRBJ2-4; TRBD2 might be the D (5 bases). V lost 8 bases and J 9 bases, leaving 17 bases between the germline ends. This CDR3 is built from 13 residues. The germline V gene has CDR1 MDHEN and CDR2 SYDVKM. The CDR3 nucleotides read TGTGCCAGCGGTCAGACCCCGGCGGGCATTCAGTACTTC. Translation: CASGQTPAGIQYF.

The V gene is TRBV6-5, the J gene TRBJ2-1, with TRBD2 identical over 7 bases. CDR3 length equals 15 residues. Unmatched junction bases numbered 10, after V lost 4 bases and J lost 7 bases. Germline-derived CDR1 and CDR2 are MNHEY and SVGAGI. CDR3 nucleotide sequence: TGTGCCAGCAGTTCCGGGGACTGGCGGGGGAATGAGCAGTTCTTC. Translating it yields CASSSGDWRGNEQFF.

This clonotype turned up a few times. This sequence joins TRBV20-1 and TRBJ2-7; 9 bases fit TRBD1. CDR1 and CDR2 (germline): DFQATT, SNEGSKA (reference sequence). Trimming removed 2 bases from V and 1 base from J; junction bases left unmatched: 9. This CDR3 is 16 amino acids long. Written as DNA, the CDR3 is TGCAGTGCTAGAAGCGCCGGGACAGGGAGGTCCTACGAGCAGTACTTC. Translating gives CSARSAGTGRSYEQYF.

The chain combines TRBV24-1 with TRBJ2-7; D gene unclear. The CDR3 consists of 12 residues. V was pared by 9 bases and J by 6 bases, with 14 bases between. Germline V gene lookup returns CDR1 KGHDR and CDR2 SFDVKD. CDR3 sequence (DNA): TGTGCCACCGGGGATATCTCGGGCGAGCAGTACTTC. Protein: CATGDISGEQYF.